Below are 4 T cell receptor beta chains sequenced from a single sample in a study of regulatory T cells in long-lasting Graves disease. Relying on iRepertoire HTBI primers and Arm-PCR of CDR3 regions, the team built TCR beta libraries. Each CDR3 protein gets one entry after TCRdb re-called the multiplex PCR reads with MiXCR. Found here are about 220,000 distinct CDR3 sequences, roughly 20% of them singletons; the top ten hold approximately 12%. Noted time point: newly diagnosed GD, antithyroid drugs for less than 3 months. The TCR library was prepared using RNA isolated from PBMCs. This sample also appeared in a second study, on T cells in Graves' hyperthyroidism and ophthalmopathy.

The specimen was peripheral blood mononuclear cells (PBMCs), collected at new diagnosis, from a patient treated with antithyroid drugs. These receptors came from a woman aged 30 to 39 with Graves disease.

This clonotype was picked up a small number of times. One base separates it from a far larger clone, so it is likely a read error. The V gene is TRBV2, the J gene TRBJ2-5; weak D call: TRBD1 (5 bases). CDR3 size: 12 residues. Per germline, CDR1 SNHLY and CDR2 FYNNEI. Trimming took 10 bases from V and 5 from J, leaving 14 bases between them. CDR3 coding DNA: TGTGCCAACAGAAGGGGTTCGGAGACCCAGTACTTC. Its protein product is CANRRGSETQYF.

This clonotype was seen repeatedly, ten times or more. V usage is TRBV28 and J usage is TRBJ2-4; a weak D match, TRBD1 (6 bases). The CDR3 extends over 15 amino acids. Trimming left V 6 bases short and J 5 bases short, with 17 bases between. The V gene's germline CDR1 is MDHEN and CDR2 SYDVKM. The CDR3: CASRDPRGLQNIQYF. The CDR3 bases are TGTGCCAGCAGAGACCCCAGGGGCCTCCAAAACATTCAGTACTTC.

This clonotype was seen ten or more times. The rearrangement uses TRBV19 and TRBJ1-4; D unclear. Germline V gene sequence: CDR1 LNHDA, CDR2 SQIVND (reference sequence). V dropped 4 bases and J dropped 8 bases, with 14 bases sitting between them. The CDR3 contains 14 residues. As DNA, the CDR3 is TGTGCCAGTAGTACCAAGGGATTCGGGGAAAAACTGTTTTTT. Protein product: CASSTKGFGEKLFF.

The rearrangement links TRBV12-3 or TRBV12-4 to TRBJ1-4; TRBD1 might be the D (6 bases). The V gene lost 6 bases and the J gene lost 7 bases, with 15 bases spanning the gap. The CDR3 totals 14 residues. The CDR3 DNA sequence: TGTGCCAGCAGCCCGACAGGTTTTGTTGAAAAACTGTTTTTT. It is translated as CASSPTGFVEKLFF.